The clone carrying this TCR beta chain was recorded a few times. Trimming removed 5 bases from V and 6 bases from J, with 7 bases in between. The CDR3 runs 12 residues. Germline V gene data show CDR1 as MNHEY and CDR2 as SMNVEV (reference sequence). PCR involved 60 Vbeta and 13 Jbeta primers. The method was immunoSEQ multiplex PCR; TCRdb's version includes in-frame clones alone and lacks a portion of them. The sample includes around 170,000 clones, around 80% of them seen just once. This sample was included in a study of cytomegalovirus exposure and HLA in healthy donors. The chain uses TRBV27 and TRBJ2-2; D gene unclear. Sequencing was carried out using PBMCs. The clonotype comes from a man in his forties in good health and CMV-seronegative. CDR3 sequence reads: CASSLEAGELFF. For the CDR3, the DNA is TGTGCCAGCAGTCTCGAGGCCGGGGAGCTGTTTTTT.